This T cell receptor beta chain was obtained from a study of blood T cell repertoires in COVID-19. Study information: From the United States, Italy and Spain came samples of acute and convalescent COVID-19. From T cells, B-cell-depleted T cells, or PBMCs came the material, which was cDNA or gDNA.

This clone is a singleton in its sample. Here immunoSEQ multiplex PCR was the method, and the copy in TCRdb shows in-frame clones only, minus some. The sample includes about 98,000 clones, roughly 82% of them seen just once. With 4 bases removed from V and 0 bases from J, the gap between germline ends came to 10 bases. CDR1 and CDR2 from the germline V gene are SGHAT and FQNNGV. There are 14 residues in the CDR3. The gene calls are TRBV11-2 and TRBJ2-7; D not resolved. The TCR comes from a man in his sixties or seventies with active or convalescent COVID-19. Source material: peripheral blood. The CDR3 protein is CASSSYTRSYEQYF. CDR3 coding DNA: TGTGCCAGCAGCTCATACACCCGCTCCTACGAGCAGTACTTC.